The 22 T cell receptor beta chains below all came from one sample that was sequenced in a study of OX40 agonist ivuxolimab in advanced cancers. Sequencing was performed with immunoSEQ multiplex PCR; in TCRdb, only in-frame clones are kept and a portion is missing. The repertoire holds about 60,000 clones, with about nine tenths as singletons. The material sequenced was CD4+ or CD8+ T cells sorted from blood, taken in a trial of the OX40 agonist ivuxolimab. These receptors came from an adult with an advanced solid tumor such as melanoma, head and neck, liver or kidney cancer.

This chain uses TRBV14 with TRBJ2-7; 10 nucleotides agree with TRBD1. This CDR3 has 17 residues. CDR1 is SGHDN and CDR2 is FVKESK in the germline V gene. Losses at the gene ends were 2 bases for V and 1 base for J; bases not matched to a gene: 8. DNA for the CDR3: TGTGCCAGCAGCCAAAACCGGGACAGGGGACGGTCCTACGAGCAGTACTTC. Its translation is CASSQNRDRGRSYEQYF. The whole variable domain, filled in from reference TRBV14 and TRBJ2-7, reads EAGVTQFPSHSVIEKGQTVTLRCDPISGHDNLYWYRRVMGKEIKFLLHFVKESKQDESGMPNNRFLAERTGGTYSTLKVQPAELEDSGVYFCASSQNRDRGRSYEQYFGPGTRLTVT.

This clone was detected only once. The rearrangement joins TRBV7-2 to TRBJ2-1, with D perhaps TRBD2 (6 bases). Germline CDR1 reads SGHTA; CDR2 reads FQGNSA. This CDR3 is 15 amino acids long. Trimming pared 5 bases from V and 0 bases from J, leaving 11 bases between. In DNA, the CDR3 is TGTGCCAGCAGCCTGGGACTCAACTCCTACAATGAGCAGTTCTTC. It encodes CASSLGLNSYNEQFF.

The chain is built from TRBV7-6 and TRBJ1-5; TRBD1 matches at 8 bases. Germline CDR1 reads SGHVS; CDR2 reads FNYEAQ. The CDR3 is made up of 15 amino acids. Germline trimming cut 5 bases from V and 7 bases from J; bases unmatched to any gene: 10. The DNA of the CDR3 is TGTGCCAGCAGCCGAGGACAGGGCTCTGGGCAGCCCCAGCATTTT. Amino acids: CASSRGQGSGQPQHF. The full variable domain, its missing parts supplied by reference TRBV7-6 and TRBJ1-5, is GAGVSQSPRYKVTKRGQDVALRCDPISGHVSLYWYRQALGQGPEFLTYFNYEAQQDKSGLPNDRFSAERPEGSISTLTIQRTEQRDSAMYRCASSRGQGSGQPQHFGDGTRLSIL.

The chain employs TRBV6-5 and TRBJ2-7; the D is unclear. The CDR3 is 16 amino acids. In germline, CDR1 is MNHEY, CDR2 SVGAGI. The germline V and J ends were trimmed by 0 bases and 0 bases, with 12 bases remaining between them. The CDR3 coding sequence is TGTGCCAGCAGTTACTCCCCCGGCGATAGCTCCTACGAGCAGTACTTC. Translating gives CASSYSPGDSSYEQYF.

The chain couples TRBV28 to TRBJ1-5, with D unclear. The CDR3 loop spans 15 amino acids. CDR1 is MDHEN, CDR2 SYDVKM, per germline. Trimming took 3 bases from V and 2 from J, leaving 11 bases between them. DNA for the CDR3: TGTGCCAGCAGTTTTCTGGCATTGGGCAATCAGCCCCAGCATTTT. Translating gives CASSFLALGNQPQHF.

This sequence joins TRBV6-5 and TRBJ1-1; D unclear. The CDR3 sequence is 10 residues long. V lost 10 bases to trimming and J lost 6 bases, with 9 bases between them. Germline V gene data show CDR1 as MNHEY and CDR2 as SVGAGI. The CDR3 DNA reads as TGTGCCACCCGATGGTCTGAAGCTTTCTTT. Amino acids: CATRWSEAFF.

The chain uses TRBV7-6 and TRBJ2-7, with D hard to call. The CDR3 is 15 residues long. The V gene lost 3 bases and the J gene lost 3 bases, with 15 bases spanning the gap. Germline CDR1 reads SGHVS; CDR2 reads FNYEAQ. CDR3 sequence (DNA): TGTGCCAGCAGCTTTGGGCCACCGGGCAACTACGAGCAGTACTTC. Protein: CASSFGPPGNYEQYF.

The chain employs TRBV7-8 and TRBJ2-7, with 15 positions matching TRBD2. CDR1 SGHVS and CDR2 FQNEAQ come from the germline V gene. The CDR3 contains 19 residues. The J segment lost 1 base and the V segment lost 5 bases, leaving 12 bases of the junction unmatched. CDR3 amino acids: CASSQIHPGLAGGSYEQYF. CDR3 bases: TGTGCCAGCAGCCAAATTCATCCGGGACTAGCGGGAGGATCCTACGAGCAGTACTTC.

This clone came up a few times. V usage is TRBV27 and J usage is TRBJ2-3; D perhaps matches TRBD1 (6 bases). Germline CDR1 and CDR2: MNHEY and SMNVEV (reference sequence). The CDR3 is 16 amino acids. Trimming removed 7 bases at V and 1 base at J, with 18 bases between. CDR3 residues: CASTTRGDTRTDTQYF. The CDR3 DNA is TGTGCCAGCACGACCCGAGGGGACACCCGCACAGATACGCAGTATTTT.

This rearrangement joins TRBV14 to TRBJ1-1; D might be TRBD1 (6 bases). Germline V gene lookup returns CDR1 SGHDN and CDR2 FVKESK. V lost 1 base, J lost 5 bases, and 17 bases lay in between. CDR3 length equals 16 residues. The CDR3 DNA reads as TGTGCCAGCAGCCAAGGGGGCCAGGGGTTGACGACTGAAGCTTTCTTT. This codes for CASSQGGQGLTTEAFF.

The chain employs TRBV6-5 and TRBJ2-1, with TRBD2 matching over 9 bases. The germline V gene encodes CDR1 MNHEY and CDR2 SVGAGI. CDR3 length: 16 residues. The V segment lost 2 bases and the J segment 9 bases; nucleotides outside the gene matches: 11. In DNA, the CDR3 is TGTGCCAGCAGTTACAACGGCGCTAGCGGGATCAGTGAGCAGTTCTTC. Its translation: CASSYNGASGISEQFF.

This clone has only a few counts. The chain has TRBV18 and TRBJ2-2, with D perhaps matching TRBD1 or TRBD2 (5 bases each). With 10 bases removed from V and 7 bases from J, the gap between germline ends came to 22 bases. Germline-derived CDR1 and CDR2 are KGHSH and LQKENI. The CDR3 has 15 amino acids. The CDR3 region is CATRDGQTSDGELFF. The CDR3 DNA sequence: TGTGCCACCAGGGACGGACAAACCTCGGACGGGGAGCTGTTTTTT.

The chain has TRBV6-1 and TRBJ1-4; D is perhaps TRBD1 (5 bases). The CDR3 runs 13 residues. Trimming stripped 8 bases from V and 10 bases from J, with 17 bases between. Germline CDR1 reads MNHNS; CDR2 reads SASEGT. The CDR3 region has the DNA TGTGCCAGCGGGGGAGTTAGTGGGGGAAAACTGTTTTTT. It translates to CASGGVSGGKLFF.

The chain combines TRBV27 with TRBJ2-7; the D gene is possibly TRBD1 (5 bases). Germline V lookup: CDR1 MNHEY, CDR2 SMNVEV (reference sequence). The CDR3 sequence is 13 residues long. V lost 5 bases, J lost 4 bases, and 12 bases lay in between. CDR3 in amino acids: CASSLTDYYEQYF. The CDR3 DNA reads TGTGCCAGCAGTCTGACAGATTATTACGAGCAGTACTTC.

V usage is TRBV5-1 and J usage is TRBJ1-1; a possible D gene is TRBD1 (5 bases). The CDR3 is made up of 13 amino acids. CDR1 and CDR2 (germline): SGHRS, YFSETQ. Trimming cost V 0 bases and J 6 bases, with 9 bases left between them. The CDR3 region is CASSLVAGPEAFF. In nucleotides, the CDR3 is TGCGCCAGCAGCTTGGTGGCAGGGCCTGAAGCTTTCTTT.

This clone was detected only once. V usage is TRBV11-2 and J usage is TRBJ2-1; D gene unclear. V was shortened by 0 bases and J by 7 bases, with 13 bases between the two germline ends. This CDR3 contains 15 residues. Germline V lookup: CDR1 SGHAT, CDR2 FQNNGV. The chain's CDR3 is CASSLERYRQNEQFF. DNA for the CDR3: TGTGCCAGCAGCTTAGAACGGTACCGCCAAAATGAGCAGTTCTTC.

The V call is TRBV30, the J call TRBJ1-4; D remains unclear. Germline V gene lookup returns CDR1 GTSNPN and CDR2 SVGIG (reference sequence). The CDR3 consists of 14 residues. V was cut by 5 bases and J by 8 bases, with 18 bases left in between. The CDR3 nucleotides read TGTGCCTGGGGTTCCGGCGGGAATGGCGAAAAACTGTTTTTT. It encodes CAWGSGGNGEKLFF.

The CDR3 here is CAWGLAWNTGELFF. CDR3 DNA sequence: TGTGCCTGGGGACTAGCGTGGAACACCGGGGAGCTGTTTTTT. This rearrangement joins TRBV30 to TRBJ2-2; 9 nucleotides match TRBD2. The CDR3 has 14 residues. Germline V gene data show CDR1 as GTSNPN and CDR2 as SVGIG (reference sequence). V shed 5 bases, J shed 1 base, and the junction held 2 bases outside the gene matches.

The chain carries TRBV12-1 and TRBJ2-5; TRBD2, the table's D call, was not compared with the DNA. TRBV12-1 is a listed pseudogene. The CDR3 runs 17 residues. CDR3 DNA: TGTGCCAGCAGCTTGGGCCGGACTAGCGGGAGTCGAGAGACCCAGTACTTC. Protein sequence: CASSLGRTSGSRETQYF.

The rearrangement uses TRBV19 and TRBJ2-7; 10 bases fit TRBD2. Germline loops: CDR1 LNHDA, CDR2 SQIVND (reference sequence). This CDR3 comprises 15 residues. Trimming took 5 bases from V and 1 from J; bases not matched to a gene: 5. The CDR3 loop reads CASSLLAGPSYEQYF. CDR3 coding DNA: TGTGCCAGTAGTTTACTAGCGGGACCTTCCTACGAGCAGTACTTC.

This chain connects TRBV28 to TRBJ1-1, with 7 bases that match TRBD1. Losses at the gene ends were 5 bases for V and 5 bases for J; bases not matched to a gene: 5. The CDR3 is 13 residues long. Germline CDR1 is MDHEN and CDR2 is SYDVKM. CDR3 protein: CASSERGRTEAFF. The CDR3 coding sequence is TGTGCCAGCAGTGAAAGGGGGCGGACTGAAGCTTTCTTT.

This rearrangement joins TRBV9 to TRBJ2-7; D ambiguous. V gave up 0 bases and J gave up 3 bases, with 10 bases separating them. From germline, CDR1 is SGDLS and CDR2 YYNGEE. The CDR3 runs to 14 residues. CDR3 region: CASSVADKFYEQYF. The CDR3 DNA reads as TGTGCCAGCAGCGTAGCTGACAAATTCTACGAGCAGTACTTC.